What follows are 7 T cell receptor beta chains derived from one specimen sequenced in a study of T cell repertoires in cytomegalovirus infection (dated by TCRdb to about 2019). Sequencing used an Illumina HiSeq 1500. Through fastp at Q25 and MiXCR, TCRdb rebuilt clones from the public reads, retaining in-frame beta chains. Under each unique CDR3 protein, matching rows form one entry showing the most common genes and DNA. The sample table lists hundreds of thousands of distinct CDR3 sequences, approximately 10% of them with a count of one. The ten largest clones add up to approximately 2.3% of the sample. Sequenced: PBMCs. The receptors shown here come from a human donor in good health (CMV status not recorded). Some clones in this sample may be carry-over from other donors' samples.

The table lists this clonotype with many counts. The V and J genes are TRBV20-1 and TRBJ2-7; D possibly corresponds to TRBD1 (6 bases). The CDR3 runs 15 residues. V was pared by 5 bases and J by 5 bases, with 22 bases between. Germline lookup yields CDR1 DFQATT and CDR2 SNEGSKA (reference sequence). The DNA of the CDR3 is TGCAGTGCTGCGAGCACAGGGATGAGGTCCCACGAGCAGTACGTC. This codes for CSAASTGMRSHEQYV.

This clonotype was found many times. The rearrangement links TRBV7-9 to TRBJ1-1; a weak D match, TRBD1 (5 bases). Germline V lookup: CDR1 SEHNR, CDR2 FQNEAQ (reference sequence). This CDR3 region has 14 residues. V dropped 6 bases and J dropped 1 base, with 12 bases sitting between them. CDR3 in amino acids: CASSPEGRNTEAFF. CDR3 nucleotide sequence: TGTGCCAGCAGTCCTGAGGGGAGGAACACTGAAGCTTTCTTT.

The V gene is TRBV19, the J gene TRBJ2-1; a possible D gene is TRBD1 (5 bases). The CDR3 is 14 amino acids. The V end lost 3 bases, the J end lost 5 bases, and 11 bases lay between the germline ends. Looked up from germline, CDR1 is LNHDA and CDR2 is SQIVND (reference sequence). CDR3 sequence reads: CASSMGQAHNEQFF. CDR3 DNA: TGTGCCAGTAGTATGGGGCAGGCCCACAATGAGCAGTTCTTC.

This clonotype showed up just a few times. J is TRBJ1-2 and V is TRBV12-3 or TRBV12-4; TRBD1 aligns across 8 bases. The V and J ends lost 6 bases and 2 bases, in that order; junction bases with no gene match: 5. The CDR3 sequence is 14 residues long. The CDR3 DNA follows: TGTGCCAGCAGGAAGACAGGGGTCAACTATGGCTACACCTTC. Protein product: CASRKTGVNYGYTF.

The genes are TRBV5-1 and TRBJ2-3; 8 nucleotides align to TRBD2. Looked up from germline, CDR1 is SGHRS and CDR2 is YFSETQ. Germline trimming cut 2 bases from V and 1 base from J; bases unmatched to any gene: 3. The CDR3 has 15 amino acids. This chain's CDR3 is CASSFAGGRTDTQYF. The DNA of the CDR3 is TGCGCCAGCAGCTTCGCGGGGGGTCGCACAGATACGCAGTATTTT. The full variable domain, rest sourced from reference TRBV5-1 and TRBJ2-3, is KAGVTQTPRYLIKTRGQQVTLSCSPISGHRSVSWYQQTPGQGLQFLFEYFSETQRNKGNFPGRFSGRQFSNSRSEMNVSTLELGDSALYLCASSFAGGRTDTQYFGPGTRLTVL.

The chain combines TRBV20-1 with TRBJ2-5; D tentatively fits TRBD1 or TRBD2 (6 bases each). CDR1 is DFQATT and CDR2 is SNEGSKA in the germline V gene (reference sequence). This CDR3 contains 13 residues. V was trimmed by 3 bases and J by 3 bases, leaving 11 bases between them. In nucleotides, the CDR3 is TGCAGTGCTAGTCCGGGGGCCAAAGAGACCCAGTACTTC. It codes for CSASPGAKETQYF.

This clonotype was recorded many times. V gene TRBV20-1 combines with J gene TRBJ1-1, with D hard to call. The CDR3 consists of 13 residues. With 2 bases removed from V and 1 base from J, the gap between germline ends came to 8 bases. CDR1 and CDR2 from the germline V gene are DFQATT and SNEGSKA (reference sequence). This CDR3 is CSARPPTNTEAFF. The CDR3 DNA is TGCAGTGCTAGACCTCCCACGAACACTGAAGCTTTCTTT.